The 14 T cell receptor beta chains below were found in one sample sequenced in a study of blood T cell repertoires in COVID-19. TCRdb's table, derived via immunoSEQ multiplex PCR, lists solely in-frame clones and lacks some. The profile shows fewer than 50,000 clones, about 85% of them singletons. Sequences were obtained from peripheral blood. These receptors all stem from an elderly woman with acute or convalescent COVID-19.

This chain uses TRBV19 with TRBJ1-2; D unclear. The ends were cut back, 2 bases at V and 0 bases at J, with 10 bases in the middle. Germline lookup yields CDR1 LNHDA and CDR2 SQIVND (reference sequence). CDR3 length: 15 amino acids. This CDR3 reads CASSITGKANYGYTF. Here the CDR3 DNA reads TGTGCCAGTAGTATAACGGGGAAAGCTAACTATGGCTACACCTTC.

The gene calls are TRBV7-4 and TRBJ1-1; unclear D gene. CDR3 length: 17 residues. The ends were cut back, 1 base at V and 1 base at J, with 16 bases in the middle. Germline V lookup: CDR1 SGHVT, CDR2 SQSDAQ. The CDR3: CASSLGAPVPSNTEAFF. In DNA, the CDR3 is TGTGCCAGCAGCTTAGGGGCTCCCGTGCCGTCGAACACTGAAGCTTTCTTT.

This chain uses TRBV5-4 with TRBJ1-2, with D possibly matching TRBD1 (5 bases). CDR3 length: 14 amino acids. V was shortened by 4 bases and J by 0 bases, with 10 bases between the two germline ends. Germline-derived CDR1 and CDR2 are SGHNT and YYREEE (reference sequence). This chain's CDR3 is CASSTGTPNYGYTF. The CDR3, as DNA: TGTGCCAGCAGCACCGGGACTCCTAACTATGGCTACACCTTC.

The CDR3 here is CASSFWTSGRKETQYF. CDR3 coding DNA: TGTGCCAGCAGTTTCTGGACTAGCGGGAGAAAAGAGACCCAGTACTTC. V is TRBV28 and J is TRBJ2-5; 13 bases map to TRBD2. Looked up from germline, CDR1 is MDHEN and CDR2 is SYDVKM. The CDR3 runs 16 residues. V was clipped by 3 bases and J by 3 bases; unmatched bases: 4.

The CDR3 sequence: CASSQATYEQYF. CDR3 sequence (DNA): TGTGCCAGCAGCCAAGCCACCTACGAGCAGTACTTC. The chain recombines TRBV3-1 (or the pseudogene TRBV3-2) with TRBJ2-7; D call uncertain. CDR3 length equals 12 residues. With 1 base removed from V and 2 bases from J, the gap between germline ends came to 3 bases. Germline assignment: CDR1 LGHDT and CDR2 YNNKEL (reference sequence).

The chain employs TRBV28 and TRBJ2-1, with 8 bases that match TRBD1. The CDR3 has 21 amino acids. Germline CDR1 and CDR2: MDHEN and SYDVKM. J gave up 2 bases and V 0 bases, and 18 bases lay outside the gene matches. CDR3 region: CASSLWSTGGNSGTAYNEQFF. The CDR3 coding sequence is TGTGCCAGCAGTTTATGGTCAACAGGGGGTAATTCCGGGACTGCCTACAATGAGCAGTTCTTC.

This chain joins TRBV3-1 (or the pseudogene TRBV3-2) and TRBJ1-6; TRBD1 is a possible D gene (5 bases). CDR1 is LGHDT and CDR2 is YNNKEL in the germline V gene (reference sequence). The CDR3 sequence is 13 residues long. V was shortened by 1 base and J by 11 bases, with 9 bases between the two germline ends. The CDR3 here is CASSQGGGTPLHF. The DNA for the CDR3 is TGTGCCAGCAGCCAAGGGGGGGGTACACCCCTCCACTTT.

This chain joins TRBV20-1 and TRBJ1-2; TRBD1 is a possible D gene (6 bases). V dropped 3 bases and J dropped 4 bases, with 24 bases sitting between them. This CDR3 region has 17 residues. Germline CDR1 is DFQATT and CDR2 is SNEGSKA (reference sequence). CDR3 bases: TGCAGTGCTAGTCTCCAGGGGAACATCGGTCATAGCTATGGCTACACCTTC. This codes for CSASLQGNIGHSYGYTF.

The chain joins TRBV15 to TRBJ1-1, with D hard to call. Trimming pared 0 bases from V and 6 bases from J, leaving 11 bases between. The CDR3 sequence is 14 residues long. Per the germline V gene, CDR1 is LNHNV and CDR2 is YYDKDF (reference sequence). CDR3 sequence: CATSRDRRGSEAFF. CDR3 in DNA: TGTGCCACCAGCAGAGATCGGAGAGGTTCTGAAGCTTTCTTT.

This clone has more than one count but fewer than ten. This chain uses TRBV3-1 (or the pseudogene TRBV3-2) with TRBJ2-7, with D maybe TRBD2 (6 bases). Germline CDR1 and CDR2: LGHDT and YNNKEL (reference sequence). The CDR3 covers 14 residues. With 4 bases removed from V and 2 bases from J, the gap between germline ends came to 12 bases. For the CDR3, the DNA is TGTGCCAGCAGCCCCGGGACTGATGCCTACGAGCAGTACTTC. This encodes CASSPGTDAYEQYF.

The chain joins TRBV7-2 to TRBJ2-2; D call uncertain. Trimming removed 1 base from V and 6 bases from J, with 12 bases in between. This CDR3 has 15 amino acids. The germline gives CDR1 SGHTA, CDR2 FQGNSA. CDR3 protein: CASSLVAEAPGELFF. For the CDR3, the DNA is TGTGCCAGCAGCTTAGTGGCGGAAGCCCCCGGGGAGCTGTTTTTT.

This clone was seen only once. This sequence joins TRBV11-2 and TRBJ2-7, with D maybe TRBD2 (6 bases). The CDR3 is made up of 13 amino acids. Trimming removed 5 bases from V and 4 bases from J, with 12 bases in between. Germline assignment: CDR1 SGHAT and CDR2 FQNNGV. The CDR3 protein is CASSTGLMYEQYF. CDR3 coding DNA: TGTGCCAGCAGCACAGGACTAATGTACGAGCAGTACTTC.

The chain joins TRBV28 to TRBJ1-5; possible D gene TRBD1, 6 bases. Trimming removed 11 bases from V and 4 bases from J, with 12 bases in between. This CDR3 region has 12 residues. CDR1 is MDHEN and CDR2 is SYDVKM in the germline V gene. The CDR3 DNA reads TGTGCCGGCGGACAGCAGAATCAGCCCCAGCATTTT. Its translation is CAGGQQNQPQHF.

The genes are TRBV7-9 and TRBJ1-1; D possibly corresponds to TRBD1 (5 bases). The CDR3 covers 14 residues. Looked up from germline, CDR1 is SEHNR and CDR2 is FQNEAQ (reference sequence). Trimming took 2 bases from V and 1 from J, leaving 8 bases between them. DNA for the CDR3: TGTGCCAGCAGCTTAAGGGGTGAGAACACTGAAGCTTTCTTT. This codes for CASSLRGENTEAFF. The entire variable domain, with the rest obtained from reference TRBV7-9 and TRBJ1-1, is as follows: DTGVSQNPRHKITKRGQNVTFRCDPISEHNRLYWYRQTLGQGPEFLTYFQNEAQLEKSRLLSDRFSAERPKGSFSTLEIQRTEQGDSAMYLCASSLRGENTEAFFGQGTRLTVV.